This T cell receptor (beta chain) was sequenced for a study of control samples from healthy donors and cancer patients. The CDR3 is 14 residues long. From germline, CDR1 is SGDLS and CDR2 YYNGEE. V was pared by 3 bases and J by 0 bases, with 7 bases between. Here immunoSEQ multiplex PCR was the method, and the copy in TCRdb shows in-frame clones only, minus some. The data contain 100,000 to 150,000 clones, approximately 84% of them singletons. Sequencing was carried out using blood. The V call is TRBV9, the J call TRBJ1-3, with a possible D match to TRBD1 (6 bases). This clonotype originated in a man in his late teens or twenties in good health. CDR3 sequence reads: CASSDRDSGNTIYF. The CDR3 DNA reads TGTGCCAGCAGCGACAGGGACTCTGGAAACACCATATATTTT.